The sequence of this T cell receptor beta chain was determined in a study of spatial heterogeneity in lung cancer. General study results and limits: Ubiquitous expanded TCR counts tracked ubiquitous nonsynonymous mutations; regional expanded TCR counts tracked regional nonsynonymous mutations. Tracking of tumor mutation counts was seen in expanded intratumoral alpha and beta TCR counts.

The time point denotes: sample taken at primary tumor resection. Donation came from 70 or so patients with untreated early-stage non-small cell lung cancer. Whole RNA was taken from tumor, nontumor lung or frozen PBMC; it was then sequenced unsorted. Germline V CDR1 and CDR2: SEHNR, FQNEAQ (reference sequence). The CDR3 consists of 12 residues. V was shortened by 7 bases and J by 14 bases, with 20 bases between the two germline ends. TCRdb independently ran MiXCR on the 5' RACE reads; one entry per CDR3 protein. The sample has over 10,000 distinct CDR3 sequences, 3% to 4.5% seen once. This clonotype was seen ten or more times. The target antigen is unknown.

V and J are TRBV7-9 and TRBJ1-2, with a tentative D call TRBD1 (6 bases). The source is a male donor with early-stage non-small cell lung cancer. The specimen was lung tumor tissue, collected at surgery. CDR3 residues: CASNRDGGVGTF. The CDR3 bases are TGTGCCAGCAACCGGGACGGGGGCGTTGGGACCTTC.